This TCR beta chain derives from a study of blood T cells in healthy people across ages. The wider study: There was about one barcoded beta molecule captured by template switching per two T cells. Whole-study results and caveats: Long-lived donors exceeded aged donors in naive CD4+ cells and diversity.

This clonotype was detected a few times. Its antigen is still unknown. The V end was cut by 5 bases, the J end by 9 bases, with 16 bases between. This CDR3 has 12 amino acids. Germline V lookup: CDR1 DFQATT, CDR2 SNEGSKA (reference sequence). PCR was performed a second time for roughly 7 to 12 cycles using a sample-barcoded 5' primer and a J-beta primer mix. MiXCR, run by TCRdb on the 5' RACE reads, gives a single entry per CDR3 protein. The sample includes more than 700,000 distinct CDR3 sequences, 46% of them seen just once. Approximately 10 milliliters was the volume of peripheral blood drawn from each donor.

The source material was blood. The chain has TRBV20-1 and TRBJ2-5, with D uncertain. The sequence was collected from a man at least 80 years old in good health. In DNA, the CDR3 is TGCAGTGCTCCTGATTCCCGCGGTCCCCAGTACTTC. As protein: CSAPDSRGPQYF.